This TCR beta chain derives from a study of T cells in localized non-small cell lung cancer. Study-wide points: Adjacent uninvolved lung tissue had the highest T cell clonality, exceeding tumor. As only one tumor region underwent sequencing, heterogeneity remains possible. Among blood samples, higher T cell density accompanied longer overall survival.

CDR1 and CDR2 (germline): SNHLY, FYNNEI. V shed 6 bases and J shed 10 bases, with 15 bases lying between them. The CDR3 loop spans 12 amino acids. Of note for this clone: Its matching antigen is unknown.

Generated by immunoSEQ multiplex PCR, the TCRdb table keeps only in-frame clones and is missing some. The sample records some 80,000 clones, 70% to 90% being singletons. The source material was peripheral blood, sampled before any cancer treatment. The chain uses TRBV2 and TRBJ1-1; tentatively, D is TRBD1 (5 bases). The TCR originated in a man aged 40 to 75 with stage I lung adenocarcinoma. The DNA for the CDR3 is TGTGCCAGCAGCTCGGGGGGGTATAGAGCTTTCTTT. Its protein is CASSSGGYRAFF. Filled out from reference TRBV2 and TRBJ1-1, the complete variable domain reads EPEVTQTPSHQVTQMGQEVILRCVPISNHLYFYWYRQILGQKVEFLVSFYNNEISEKSEIFDDQFSVERPDGSNFTLKIRSTKLEDSAMYFCASSSGGYRAFFGQGTRLTVV.